These 30 T cell receptor beta chains were sequenced from one sample in a study of radiation and T cells in renal cell carcinoma. Treatment meaning: 15 Gy SBRT to primary tumor, nephrectomy 4 weeks later. Assay: immunoSEQ multiplex PCR; the TCRdb copy retains only in-frame clones and omits some. The table includes 15,000 to 20,000 clones, roughly 45% detected once. Specimen: tumor tissue, collected from a patient whose treatment included radiotherapy and nephrectomy. The receptors shown here come from a woman in her fifties or sixties with renal cell carcinoma.

The V call is TRBV5-1, the J call TRBJ1-1, with D uncertain. Between the trimmed V and J ends, which lost 5 bases and 4 bases, there was a span of 21 bases. Germline-derived CDR1 and CDR2 are SGHRS and YFSETQ. The CDR3 runs to 16 residues. The chain's CDR3 is CASSPQAFLEGTEAFF. The DNA of the CDR3 is TGCGCCAGCAGTCCCCAGGCCTTCCTCGAGGGCACTGAAGCTTTCTTT.

The chain combines TRBV6-5 with TRBJ2-3; no clear D. Germline loops: CDR1 MNHEY, CDR2 SVGAGI. The CDR3 sequence is 15 residues long. V was clipped by 0 bases and J by 1 base, with 8 bases between them. This chain's CDR3 is CASSYSRQRTDTQYF. In nucleotides, the CDR3 is TGTGCCAGCAGTTACTCTCGACAACGCACAGATACGCAGTATTTT.

The CDR3 region is CASSLRLGPRGEQYF. The DNA of the CDR3 is TGTGCCAGCAGTTTAAGGCTGGGCCCGCGGGGCGAGCAGTACTTC. The chain uses TRBV27 and TRBJ2-7; possible D gene TRBD2, 6 bases. Germline lookup yields CDR1 MNHEY and CDR2 SMNVEV (reference sequence). Between the trimmed V and J ends, which lost 2 bases and 6 bases, there was a span of 17 bases. The CDR3 sequence is 15 residues long.

V usage is TRBV5-1 and J usage is TRBJ2-2, with D unclear. The germline gives CDR1 SGHRS, CDR2 YFSETQ. This CDR3 region has 14 residues. The ends were cut back, 1 base at V and 0 bases at J, with 4 bases in the middle. DNA for the CDR3: TGCGCCAGCAGCTTGAGACCGAACACCGGGGAGCTGTTTTTT. It is translated as CASSLRPNTGELFF.

V is TRBV6-5 and J is TRBJ2-5, with a tentative D call TRBD1 (5 bases). CDR1 is MNHEY and CDR2 is SVGAGI in the germline V gene. The V end was cut by 4 bases, the J end by 1 base, with 10 bases between. This CDR3 spans 14 amino acids. The CDR3 coding sequence is TGTGCCAGCAGTTTCCAGGGCATCCAAGAGACCCAGTACTTC. Translating gives CASSFQGIQETQYF.

The chain employs TRBV10-3 and TRBJ2-5; 9 bases match TRBD2. Germline V lookup: CDR1 ENHRY, CDR2 SYGVKD. Losses at the gene ends were 10 bases for V and 5 bases for J; bases not matched to a gene: 11. The CDR3 consists of 14 residues. CDR3: CATKREATGETQYF. In DNA, the CDR3 is TGTGCCACCAAGCGGGAGGCCACGGGGGAGACCCAGTACTTC.

The sample holds one count of this clone. This rearrangement joins TRBV6-4 to TRBJ2-1; weak D call: TRBD1 (6 bases). With 5 bases removed from V and 2 bases from J, the gap between germline ends came to 16 bases. The CDR3 totals 16 residues. Germline assignment: CDR1 MRHNA and CDR2 SNTAGT. CDR3: CASSYSPRGPYNEQFF. In DNA, the CDR3 is TGTGCCAGCAGTTACAGTCCCAGGGGACCCTACAATGAGCAGTTCTTC.

This clone was observed a handful of times. This chain uses TRBV28 with TRBJ2-3; 7 nucleotides align to TRBD1. The germline CDR1 and CDR2 sequences are MDHEN and SYDVKM. The J segment lost 3 bases and the V segment lost 3 bases, leaving 6 bases of the junction unmatched. This CDR3 comprises 15 residues. This CDR3 is CASSFPSQGTDTQYF. In nucleotides, the CDR3 is TGTGCCAGCAGTTTCCCTTCACAGGGGACAGATACGCAGTATTTT.

The V call is TRBV29-1, the J call TRBJ2-7; 9 bases are shared with TRBD1. Trimming at V came to 2 bases and at J to 2 bases, leaving 4 bases not matched to a gene. Germline CDR1 and CDR2: SQVTM and ANQGSEA. The CDR3 has 14 residues. CDR3 DNA sequence: TGCAGCGTTGAACCGACAGGGGGGGCCTACGAGCAGTACTTC. Protein sequence: CSVEPTGGAYEQYF.

This chain uses TRBV19 with TRBJ2-6; D unclear. Trimming took 7 bases from V and 0 from J, leaving 10 bases between them. The CDR3 length is 15 residues. CDR1 is LNHDA, CDR2 SQIVND, per germline (reference sequence). The CDR3 DNA is TGTGCCAGTAACGCAGGAAGCTCTGGGGCCAACGTCCTGACTTTC. As protein: CASNAGSSGANVLTF. Drawing the rest from reference TRBV19 and TRBJ2-6, the complete variable domain is DGGITQSPKYLFRKEGQNVTLSCEQNLNHDAMYWYRQDPGQGLRLIYYSQIVNDFQKGDIAEGYSVSREKKESFPLTVTSAQKNPTAFYLCASNAGSSGANVLTFGAGSRLTVL.

As DNA, the CDR3 is TGTGCCAGCAGCGCGACGGGACAGGGCAACACTGAAGCTTTCTTT. It translates to CASSATGQGNTEAFF. V usage is TRBV9 and J usage is TRBJ1-1; 9 bases match TRBD1. The CDR3 totals 15 residues. With V trimmed by 3 bases and J by 2 bases, 5 bases remained unmatched. Looked up from germline, CDR1 is SGDLS and CDR2 is YYNGEE.

V is TRBV28 and J is TRBJ2-7; 7 nucleotides line up with TRBD1. Germline loops: CDR1 MDHEN, CDR2 SYDVKM. The length of the CDR3 is 13 residues. V lost 5 bases and J lost 2; bases outside the gene matches: 3. The CDR3 here is CASSRDSTYEQYF. The CDR3 bases are TGTGCCAGCAGTCGGGACAGTACCTACGAGCAGTACTTC.

The chain combines TRBV9 with TRBJ1-2; the D is unclear. CDR1 and CDR2 from the germline V gene are SGDLS and YYNGEE. V lost 1 base, J lost 5 bases, and 12 bases lay in between. The CDR3 is 14 amino acids. The CDR3, as DNA: TGTGCCAGCAGCGTATCAGGCGCCTTGTATGGCTACACCTTC. As protein: CASSVSGALYGYTF.

This clone was seen a handful of times. The rearrangement uses TRBV6-5 and TRBJ1-2; 8 bases fit TRBD1. V shed 5 bases, J shed 6 bases, and the junction held 8 bases outside the gene matches. The CDR3 loop spans 14 amino acids. Germline CDR1 is MNHEY and CDR2 is SVGAGI. As DNA, the CDR3 is TGTGCCAGCAGTCGGGACAGGTTTTCGAATGGCTACACCTTC. The encoded protein is CASSRDRFSNGYTF.

Only a few counts were recorded for this clone. The chain uses TRBV19 and TRBJ2-7; TRBD1 matches 7 bases. With 5 bases clipped from V and 3 bases from J, the junction kept 4 bases outside the gene matches. The CDR3 is 13 amino acids. Germline lookup yields CDR1 LNHDA and CDR2 SQIVND (reference sequence). The CDR3 loop is CASSWAGGYEQYF. The CDR3 DNA is TGTGCCAGTAGTTGGGCAGGGGGCTACGAGCAGTACTTC.

V is TRBV21-1 and J is TRBJ2-6; TRBD2 reflects the table's D call only, with no check against the DNA. TRBV21-1 is recorded as a pseudogene. This CDR3 region has 19 residues. The CDR3 protein is CASETPILAENSGANVLTF. The CDR3 DNA is TGTGCCAGCGAAACACCTATTCTAGCGGAAAACTCTGGGGCCAACGTCCTGACTTTC.

The CDR3 is CASTNTGELFF. The CDR3 coding sequence is TGTGCCAGTACCAACACCGGGGAGCTGTTTTTT. The gene calls are TRBV19 and TRBJ2-2; D is unclear. This CDR3 has 11 amino acids. V dropped 7 bases and J dropped 2 bases, with 2 bases sitting between them. Germline lookup yields CDR1 LNHDA and CDR2 SQIVND (reference sequence).

This clone was found many times. V is TRBV5-1 and J is TRBJ1-1; D call uncertain. The V end lost 0 bases, the J end lost 6 bases, and 9 bases lay between the germline ends. The CDR3 spans 13 residues. Germline lookup yields CDR1 SGHRS and CDR2 YFSETQ. CDR3 loop: CASSLVGSPEAFF. The DNA for the CDR3 is TGCGCCAGCAGCTTGGTAGGGAGCCCTGAAGCTTTCTTT. Combining the CDR3 with reference TRBV5-1 and TRBJ1-1 gives the whole variable domain KAGVTQTPRYLIKTRGQQVTLSCSPISGHRSVSWYQQTPGQGLQFLFEYFSETQRNKGNFPGRFSGRQFSNSRSEMNVSTLELGDSALYLCASSLVGSPEAFFGQGTRLTVV.

This chain links TRBV6-5 with TRBJ2-3, with no clear D. V was pared by 0 bases and J by 2 bases, with 6 bases between. The length of the CDR3 is 14 residues. Per the germline V gene, CDR1 is MNHEY and CDR2 is SVGAGI. As DNA, the CDR3 is TGTGCCAGCAGTTACTCGACTTACACAGATACGCAGTATTTT. Amino acids: CASSYSTYTDTQYF.

The chain links TRBV9 to TRBJ2-5; TRBD2 matches 7 bases. Germline-derived CDR1 and CDR2 are SGDLS and YYNGEE. Trimming at V came to 0 bases and at J to 2 bases, leaving 7 bases not matched to a gene. This CDR3 spans 16 amino acids. The CDR3 DNA is TGTGCCAGCAGCGTAGCGTCAGGGCGGGGGCAAGAGACCCAGTACTTC. Translation: CASSVASGRGQETQYF.

V gene TRBV5-1 combines with J gene TRBJ2-6; D remains unclear. The germline V gene has CDR1 SGHRS and CDR2 YFSETQ. The CDR3 contains 15 residues. V was trimmed by 3 bases and J by 3 bases, leaving 10 bases between them. This chain's CDR3 is CASSSTLGGANVLTF. The CDR3 region has the DNA TGCGCCAGCAGCTCGACGTTAGGTGGGGCCAACGTCCTGACTTTC.

The chain links TRBV4-2 to TRBJ1-2; 8 bases agree with TRBD1. The J segment lost 2 bases and the V segment lost 3 bases, leaving 8 bases of the junction unmatched. CDR1 LGHNA and CDR2 YNFKEQ come from the germline V gene. The CDR3 spans 16 residues. CDR3 coding DNA: TGTGCCAGCAGCCAGGGCCAGGGGGCGGAAAACTATGGCTACACCTTC. The encoded protein is CASSQGQGAENYGYTF.

A few counts support this clone. V usage is TRBV9 and J usage is TRBJ2-5; 7 bases line up with TRBD2. The ends lost 4 bases at V and 2 bases at J; junction bases unmatched: 11. The length of the CDR3 is 16 residues. Per the germline V gene, CDR1 is SGDLS and CDR2 is YYNGEE. The CDR3 DNA reads as TGTGCCAGCAGCCCCTGGTGGGGCGGGGGACAAGAGACCCAGTACTTC. This translates into CASSPWWGGGQETQYF. Full variable domain (remainder filled in from reference TRBV9 and TRBJ2-5): DSGVTQTPKHLITATGQRVTLRCSPRSGDLSVYWYQQSLDQGLQFLIQYYNGEERAKGNILERFSAQQFPDLHSELNLSSLELGDSALYFCASSPWWGGGQETQYFGPGTRLLVL.

J is TRBJ2-3 and V is TRBV2, with 9 bases fitting TRBD1. V lost 4 bases and J lost 7; bases outside the gene matches: 3. The CDR3 runs 13 residues. Germline assignment: CDR1 SNHLY and CDR2 FYNNEI. The CDR3 nucleotides read TGTGCCAGCAGTGGACAGGGGGAATATACGCAGTATTTT. Its protein is CASSGQGEYTQYF.

On this clone itself: A much larger clone lies one base from this, so it may be a read error. The CDR3 loop is CASSLGYRDEQYF. CDR3 sequence (DNA): TGTGCCAGCAGCTTAGGGTACAGGGACGAGCAGTACTTC. V usage is TRBV7-2 and J usage is TRBJ2-7; a weak D match, TRBD1 (6 bases). Between the trimmed V and J ends, which lost 1 base and 5 bases, there was a span of 9 bases. The germline gives CDR1 SGHTA, CDR2 FQGNSA. The CDR3 runs 13 residues.

V usage is TRBV5-6 and J usage is TRBJ2-7, with 9 bases matching TRBD1. This CDR3 is built from 14 residues. V gave up 2 bases and J gave up 5 bases; unmatched junction bases: 5. Germline V CDR1 and CDR2: SGHDT, YYEEEE. CDR3 nucleotide sequence: TGTGCCAGCAGCTTTTGGGACAGGGAGCACGAGCAGTACTTC. Its protein is CASSFWDREHEQYF.

V usage is TRBV10-3 and J usage is TRBJ2-7; 8 bases are shared with TRBD1. CDR1 ENHRY and CDR2 SYGVKD come from the germline V gene. After removal of 4 bases from V and 2 bases from J, the junction contained 7 bases not matched to a gene. CDR3 length: 15 residues. CDR3 nucleotide sequence: TGTGCCATCAGTGGGGGGAGGACAGGGACCTACGAGCAGTACTTC. Its protein is CAISGGRTGTYEQYF.

The chain links TRBV2 to TRBJ1-1; perhaps TRBD1 as D (5 bases). V was clipped by 6 bases and J by 1 base, with 9 bases between them. The germline V gene has CDR1 SNHLY and CDR2 FYNNEI. This CDR3 comprises 13 residues. DNA of the CDR3: TGTGCCAGCAGCCTGGGGGAGAACACTGAAGCTTTCTTT. The encoded protein is CASSLGENTEAFF.

The chain employs TRBV5-1 and TRBJ1-1; D is possibly TRBD1 (6 bases). The CDR3 spans 13 residues. V lost 9 bases and J 1 base, leaving 13 bases between the germline ends. In germline, CDR1 is SGHRS, CDR2 YFSETQ. This CDR3 reads CATRWTANTEAFF. CDR3 DNA sequence: TGCGCCACCCGTTGGACAGCGAACACTGAAGCTTTCTTT.

The chain links TRBV27 to TRBJ2-7, with TRBD1 matching 8 bases. The CDR3 consists of 15 residues. The germline gives CDR1 MNHEY, CDR2 SMNVEV (reference sequence). V lost 6 bases to trimming and J lost 2 bases; unmatched junction nucleotides: 9. CDR3 DNA sequence: TGTGCCAGCAGAACCCCAGGACAGGGTACCTACGAGCAGTACTTC. It encodes CASRTPGQGTYEQYF.